This is a list of T cell receptor beta chains from one sample in a study of shared clonotypes between healthy human individuals. Generated by immunoSEQ multiplex PCR, the TCRdb table keeps only in-frame clones and is missing some. Of about 2.2 million clones listed, 85% to 95% are singletons. Sequenced sample: naive CD8+ T cells from PBMCs. The source of these receptors is a man aged 18 to 35 in good health. Some clones in this sample may be carry-over from other donors' samples. CDR3s include the opening cysteine and the closing phenylalanine or tryptophan. D genes are given only for firm matches. Clone size is not always given. Where it is, it says once, few, many or a class for expanded clones.

j_gene	abundance	d_gene	v_gene	CDR3nt	CDR3aa
TRBJ2-1	-	TRBD1	TRBV15	TGTGCCACCAGCACGGGACAGGGGACCTACAATGAGCAGTTCTTC	CATSTGQGTYNEQFF
TRBJ2-6	-	TRBD2	TRBV9	TGTGCCAGCAGCGTAGACGCGGGGGTATCCGGGGCCAACGTCCTGACTTTC	CASSVDAGVSGANVLTF
TRBJ2-7	-	-	TRBV11-2	TGTGCCAGCAGCTTAGGGCAGGGTCCTTTGGTGGAGCAGTACTTC	CASSLGQGPLVEQYF
TRBJ1-6	-	TRBD1	TRBV30	TGTGCCTGGGTCCGACAGGGGGTTAATTCACCCCTCCACTTT	CAWVRQGVNSPLHF
TRBJ2-7	-	TRBD1	TRBV5-1	TGCGCCAGCAGCTTCCGGGACAGGAGCTCCTACGAGCAGTACTTC	CASSFRDRSSYEQYF
TRBJ2-3	-	-	TRBV2	TGTGCCAGCAGTGAGGGGACTCACACAGATACGCAGTATTTT	CASSEGTHTDTQYF
TRBJ2-3	once	TRBD2	TRBV9	TGTGCCAGCAGCGTAGGGGGTAGCGGGAGTTTGGATACGCAGTATTTT	CASSVGGSGSLDTQYF
TRBJ2-7	-	-	TRBV7-9	TGTGCCAGCAGCTTATCTGAGGGTAACGAGCAGTACTTC	CASSLSEGNEQYF
TRBJ2-5	-	-	TRBV12-2	TGTGCAAGTCGCTTAGAAAGGATAGGGCAAGCGGGAGAACAAGAGACCCAGTACTTC	CASRLERIGQAGEQETQYF
TRBJ2-5	-	TRBD1	TRBV10-3	TGTGCCATCAGCGGGACAGGGACGTACCAAGAGACCCAGTACTTC	CAISGTGTYQETQYF
TRBJ1-1	few	TRBD1	TRBV28	TGTGCCAGCAGTTCGTGGGACAGGGTCACTGAAGCTTTCTTT	CASSSWDRVTEAFF
TRBJ1-2	-	TRBD1	TRBV30	TGTGCCTGGAGTGCCACCGGGACAGGGGGCTTTGGCTACACCTTC	CAWSATGTGGFGYTF
TRBJ2-3	few	-	TRBV7-2	TGTGCCAGCAGCTTGGGTGCCCCCAGCACAGATACGCAGTATTTT	CASSLGAPSTDTQYF
TRBJ2-1	-	-	TRBV4-3	TGCGCCAGCAGCCAAGTCCATGAGCAGTTCTTC	CASSQVHEQFF
TRBJ1-6	once	TRBD1	TRBV2	TGTGCCAGCAGACTTGGACAGGGGGATTCACCCCTCCACTTT	CASRLGQGDSPLHF
TRBJ1-5	-	TRBD1	TRBV5-1	TGCGCCAGCAGCCATATACTAATACAGGGGCCCCTCAATCAGCCCCAGCATTTT	CASSHILIQGPLNQPQHF
TRBJ2-7	-	-	TRBV6-6	TGTGCCAGCAGTTACTCGGTGACCGACCCCTACGAGCAGTACTTC	CASSYSVTDPYEQYF
TRBJ2-1	-	-	TRBV27	TGTGCCAGCAGTTCCACGCCGCGACCGAGGGGGGAGCAGTTCTTC	CASSSTPRPRGEQFF